These 7 T cell receptor beta chains share one sample of origin, sequenced in a study of blood T cell repertoires in COVID-19. The protocol was immunoSEQ multiplex PCR, while the TCRdb copy is restricted to in-frame clones and leaves out a portion. Of around 62,000 clones in the sample, just under 90% were seen once. Sequencing was carried out using peripheral blood. The receptors here all came from a man in his fifties or sixties with acute or convalescent COVID-19.

The chain combines TRBV6-6 with TRBJ2-2; D call uncertain. Deletions cut 3 bases from V and 11 bases from J, with 7 bases between. Germline CDR1 and CDR2: MNHNY and SVGAGI (reference sequence). The length of the CDR3 is 11 residues. CDR3 sequence: CASSYPTELFF. The CDR3 bases are TGTGCCAGCAGTTATCCTACTGAGCTGTTTTTT.

The chain combines TRBV28 with TRBJ1-3; TRBD1 is a possible D gene (5 bases). Trimming cost V 5 bases and J 7 bases, with 15 bases left between them. The CDR3 has 14 residues. Per the germline V gene, CDR1 is MDHEN and CDR2 is SYDVKM. The CDR3 region is CASSGGRRVNTIYF. For the CDR3, the DNA is TGTGCCAGCAGTGGGGGGAGGCGAGTCAACACCATATATTTT.

The rearrangement joins TRBV29-1 to TRBJ2-1, with 7 bases that match TRBD1. The V and J ends lost 3 bases and 4 bases, in that order; junction bases with no gene match: 18. The CDR3 is 18 amino acids. CDR1 is SQVTM and CDR2 is ANQGSEA in the germline V gene. The CDR3 loop is CSVDRLGRRQGIYNEQFF. The CDR3 nucleotides are TGCAGCGTTGACCGCTTGGGACGACGACAGGGAATTTACAATGAGCAGTTCTTC.

V and J are TRBV6-5 and TRBJ1-2; 7 positions agree with TRBD1. The V gene's germline CDR1 is MNHEY and CDR2 SVGAGI. CDR3 length: 13 amino acids. Trimming at V came to 6 bases and at J to 1 base, leaving 2 bases not matched to a gene. Here the CDR3 DNA reads TGTGCCAGCAGCCAGGGGGTTAACTATGGCTACACCTTC. This codes for CASSQGVNYGYTF.

The CDR3 DNA is TGTGCCAGCTCACCGGAGGGACTAGCGGGAGTAGGCACAGATACGCAGTATTTT. This codes for CASSPEGLAGVGTDTQYF. The gene calls are TRBV18 and TRBJ2-3; 14 nucleotides match TRBD2. The junction had 6 bases not matched to a gene; V was cut back by 3 bases and J by 1 base. Germline V lookup: CDR1 KGHSH, CDR2 LQKENI. The CDR3 has 18 residues.

The chain uses TRBV6-6 and TRBJ2-2; 7 bases fit TRBD2. J gave up 0 bases and V 5 bases, and 12 bases lay outside the gene matches. The CDR3 runs 18 residues. Looked up from germline, CDR1 is MNHNY and CDR2 is SVGAGI (reference sequence). CDR3 in DNA: TGTGCCAGCAGTCTTTCACGTCCTAGCGGACCGAACACCGGGGAGCTGTTTTTT. Translating gives CASSLSRPSGPNTGELFF.

The genes are TRBV4-2 and TRBJ1-6, with 8 bases fitting TRBD1. The CDR3 is 15 residues long. J gave up 7 bases and V 1 base, and 3 bases lay outside the gene matches. Germline CDR1 reads LGHNA; CDR2 reads YNFKEQ. This CDR3 is CASSQGDRGNSPLHF. In DNA, the CDR3 is TGTGCCAGCAGCCAAGGAGACAGGGGCAATTCACCCCTCCACTTT.